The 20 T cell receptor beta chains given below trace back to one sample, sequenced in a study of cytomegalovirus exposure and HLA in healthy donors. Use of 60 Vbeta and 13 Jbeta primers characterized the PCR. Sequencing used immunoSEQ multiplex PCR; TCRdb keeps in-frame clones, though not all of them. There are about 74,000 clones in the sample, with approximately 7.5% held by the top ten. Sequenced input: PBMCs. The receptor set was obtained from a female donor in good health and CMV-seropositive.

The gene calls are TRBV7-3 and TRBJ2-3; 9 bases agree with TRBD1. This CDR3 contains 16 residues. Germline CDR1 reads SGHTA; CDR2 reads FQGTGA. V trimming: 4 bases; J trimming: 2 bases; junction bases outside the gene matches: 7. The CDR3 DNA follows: TGTGCCAGCAGCTCAAGGGGACAGGGCCTCACAGATACGCAGTATTTT. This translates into CASSSRGQGLTDTQYF.

This CDR3 is CASSWLGGSYQETQYF. The DNA for the CDR3 is TGTGCCAGCAGTTGGTTAGGAGGGAGTTACCAAGAGACCCAGTACTTC. This chain connects TRBV28 to TRBJ2-5; the D gene is possibly TRBD2 (6 bases). In germline, CDR1 is MDHEN, CDR2 SYDVKM. CDR3 size: 16 residues. The V gene lost 4 bases and the J gene lost 0 bases, with 15 bases spanning the gap. The variable domain in full, with the rest retrieved from reference TRBV28 and TRBJ2-5, is DVKVTQSSRYLVKRTGEKVFLECVQDMDHENMFWYRQDPGLGLRLIYFSYDVKMKEKGDIPEGYSVSREKKERFSLILESASTNQTSMYLCASSWLGGSYQETQYFGPGTRLLVL.

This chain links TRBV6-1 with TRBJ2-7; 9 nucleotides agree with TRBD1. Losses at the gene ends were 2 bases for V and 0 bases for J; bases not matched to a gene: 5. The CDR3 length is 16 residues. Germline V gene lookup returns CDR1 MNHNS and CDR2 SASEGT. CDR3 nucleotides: TGTGCCAGCAGTGAAAAGAGACAGGGGGACTCCTACGAGCAGTACTTC. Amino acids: CASSEKRQGDSYEQYF.

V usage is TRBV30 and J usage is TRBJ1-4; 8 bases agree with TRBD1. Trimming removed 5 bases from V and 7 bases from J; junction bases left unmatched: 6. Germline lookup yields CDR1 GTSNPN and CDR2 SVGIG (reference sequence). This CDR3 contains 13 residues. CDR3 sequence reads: CAWGGQGAEKLFF. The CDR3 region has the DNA TGTGCCTGGGGGGGGCAGGGGGCTGAAAAACTGTTTTTT.

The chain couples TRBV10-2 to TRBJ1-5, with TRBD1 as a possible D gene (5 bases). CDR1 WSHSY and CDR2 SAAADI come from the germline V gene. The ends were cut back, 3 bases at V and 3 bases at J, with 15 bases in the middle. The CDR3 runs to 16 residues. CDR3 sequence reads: CASSDPTQGVNQPQHF. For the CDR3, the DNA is TGCGCCAGCAGTGACCCAACCCAAGGGGTCAATCAGCCCCAGCATTTT.

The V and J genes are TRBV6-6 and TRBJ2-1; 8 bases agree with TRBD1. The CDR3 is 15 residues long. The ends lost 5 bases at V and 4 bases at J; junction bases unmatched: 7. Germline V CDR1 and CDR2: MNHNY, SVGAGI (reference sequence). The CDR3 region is CASSHQGAPYNEQFF. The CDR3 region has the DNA TGTGCCAGCAGTCATCAGGGGGCGCCTTACAATGAGCAGTTCTTC.

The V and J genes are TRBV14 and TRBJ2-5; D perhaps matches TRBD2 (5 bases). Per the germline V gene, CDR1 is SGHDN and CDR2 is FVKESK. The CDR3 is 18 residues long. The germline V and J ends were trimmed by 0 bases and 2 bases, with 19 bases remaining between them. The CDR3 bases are TGTGCCAGCAGCCAAGAAGCTCCCCGCCCGGGGTTACAAGAGACCCAGTACTTC. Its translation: CASSQEAPRPGLQETQYF.

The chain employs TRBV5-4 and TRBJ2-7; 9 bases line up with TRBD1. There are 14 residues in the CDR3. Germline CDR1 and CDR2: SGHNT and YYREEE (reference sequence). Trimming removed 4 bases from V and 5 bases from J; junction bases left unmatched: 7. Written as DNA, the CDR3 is TGTGCCAGCAGCCTGAGGACAGGGGCAAACGAGCAGTACTTC. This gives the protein CASSLRTGANEQYF.

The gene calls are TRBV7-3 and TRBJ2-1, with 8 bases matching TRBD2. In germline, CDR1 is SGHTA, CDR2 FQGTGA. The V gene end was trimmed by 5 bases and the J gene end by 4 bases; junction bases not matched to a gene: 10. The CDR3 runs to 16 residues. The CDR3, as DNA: TGTGCCAGCAGCCCTCAAGCGGGAGTGAGGTACAATGAGCAGTTCTTC. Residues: CASSPQAGVRYNEQFF.

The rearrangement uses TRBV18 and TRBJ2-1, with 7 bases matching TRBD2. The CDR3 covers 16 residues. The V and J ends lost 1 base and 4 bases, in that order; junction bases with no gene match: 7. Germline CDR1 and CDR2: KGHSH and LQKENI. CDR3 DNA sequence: TGTGCCAGCTCACCACTGGTAGCGGGCTCGTACAATGAGCAGTTCTTC. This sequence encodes CASSPLVAGSYNEQFF.

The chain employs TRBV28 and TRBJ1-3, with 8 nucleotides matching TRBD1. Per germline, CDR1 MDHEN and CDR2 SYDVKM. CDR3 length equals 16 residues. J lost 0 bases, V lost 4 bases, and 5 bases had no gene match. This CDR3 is CASSWGTGHSGNTIYF. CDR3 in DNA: TGTGCCAGCAGTTGGGGGACAGGACACTCTGGAAACACCATATATTTT.

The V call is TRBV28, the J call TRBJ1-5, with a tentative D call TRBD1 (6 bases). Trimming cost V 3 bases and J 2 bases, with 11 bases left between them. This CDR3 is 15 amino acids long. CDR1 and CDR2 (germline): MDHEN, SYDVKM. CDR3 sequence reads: CASSLRGSGNQPQHF. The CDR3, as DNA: TGTGCCAGCAGTTTGAGGGGGTCGGGCAATCAGCCCCAGCATTTT.

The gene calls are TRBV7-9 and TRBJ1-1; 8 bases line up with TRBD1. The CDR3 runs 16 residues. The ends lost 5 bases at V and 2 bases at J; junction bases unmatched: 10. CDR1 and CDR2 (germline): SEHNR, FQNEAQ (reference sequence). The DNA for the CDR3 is TGTGCCAGCAGCCCGCGACAGGGGACCTTAAACACTGAAGCTTTCTTT. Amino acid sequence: CASSPRQGTLNTEAFF. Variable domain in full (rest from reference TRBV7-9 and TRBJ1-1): DTGVSQNPRHKITKRGQNVTFRCDPISEHNRLYWYRQTLGQGPEFLTYFQNEAQLEKSRLLSDRFSAERPKGSFSTLEIQRTEQGDSAMYLCASSPRQGTLNTEAFFGQGTRLTVV.

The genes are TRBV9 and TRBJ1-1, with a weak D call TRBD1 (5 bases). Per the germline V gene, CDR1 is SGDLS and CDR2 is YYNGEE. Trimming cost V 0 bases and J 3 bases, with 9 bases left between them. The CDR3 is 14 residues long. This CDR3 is CASSVEGEDTEAFF. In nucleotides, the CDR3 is TGTGCCAGCAGCGTAGAAGGGGAGGACACTGAAGCTTTCTTT.

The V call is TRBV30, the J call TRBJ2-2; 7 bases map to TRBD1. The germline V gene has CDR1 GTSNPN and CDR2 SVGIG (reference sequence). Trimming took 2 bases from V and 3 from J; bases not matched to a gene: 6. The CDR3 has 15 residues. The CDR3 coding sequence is TGTGCCTGGAGTCGTGACGACAGGGACACCGGGGAGCTGTTTTTT. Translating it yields CAWSRDDRDTGELFF.

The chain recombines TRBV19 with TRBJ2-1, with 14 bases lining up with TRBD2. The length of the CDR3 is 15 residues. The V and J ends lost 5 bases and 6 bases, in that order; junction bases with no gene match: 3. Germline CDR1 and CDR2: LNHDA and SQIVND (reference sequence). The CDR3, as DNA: TGTGCCAGTAGTCCGACTAGCGGGAGGGTCAATGAGCAGTTCTTC. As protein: CASSPTSGRVNEQFF.

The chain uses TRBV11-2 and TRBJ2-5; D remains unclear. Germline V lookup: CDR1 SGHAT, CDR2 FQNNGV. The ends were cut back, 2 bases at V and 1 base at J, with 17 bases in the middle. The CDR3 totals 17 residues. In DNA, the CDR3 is TGTGCCAGCAGCTTAAACCCGACCAGGCTCGGCCAAGAGACCCAGTACTTC. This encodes CASSLNPTRLGQETQYF.

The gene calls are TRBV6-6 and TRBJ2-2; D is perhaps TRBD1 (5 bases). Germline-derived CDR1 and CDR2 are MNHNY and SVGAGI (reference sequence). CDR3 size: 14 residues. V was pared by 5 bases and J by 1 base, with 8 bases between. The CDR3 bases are TGTGCCAGCAGTACGACAGAGAACACCGGGGAGCTGTTTTTT. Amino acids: CASSTTENTGELFF.

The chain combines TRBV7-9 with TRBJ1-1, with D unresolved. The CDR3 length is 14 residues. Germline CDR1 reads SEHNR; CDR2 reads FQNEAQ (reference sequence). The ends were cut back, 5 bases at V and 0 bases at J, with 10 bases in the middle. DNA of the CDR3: TGTGCCAGCAGCCCCGCGGGGATGAACACTGAAGCTTTCTTT. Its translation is CASSPAGMNTEAFF.

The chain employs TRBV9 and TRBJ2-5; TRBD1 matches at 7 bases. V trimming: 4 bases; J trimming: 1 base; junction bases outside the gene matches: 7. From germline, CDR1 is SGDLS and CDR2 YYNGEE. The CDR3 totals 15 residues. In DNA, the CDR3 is TGTGCCAGCAGCCCGGCCGGGACAGCCCAAGAGACCCAGTACTTC. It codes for CASSPAGTAQETQYF.